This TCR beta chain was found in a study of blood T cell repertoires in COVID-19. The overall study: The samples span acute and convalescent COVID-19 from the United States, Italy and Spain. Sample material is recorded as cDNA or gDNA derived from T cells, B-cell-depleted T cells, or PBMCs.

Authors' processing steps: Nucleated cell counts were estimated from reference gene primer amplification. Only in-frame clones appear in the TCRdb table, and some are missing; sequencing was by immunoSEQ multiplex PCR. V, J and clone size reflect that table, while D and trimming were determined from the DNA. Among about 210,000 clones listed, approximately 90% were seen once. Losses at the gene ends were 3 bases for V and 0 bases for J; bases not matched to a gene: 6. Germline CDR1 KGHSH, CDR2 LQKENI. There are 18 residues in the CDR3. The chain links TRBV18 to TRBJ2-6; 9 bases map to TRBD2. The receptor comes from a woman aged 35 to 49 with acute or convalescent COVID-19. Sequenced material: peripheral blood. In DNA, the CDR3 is TGTGCCAGCTCACCGCGCGGGAGGGTAAACTCTGGGGCCAACGTCCTGACTTTC. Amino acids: CASSPRGRVNSGANVLTF. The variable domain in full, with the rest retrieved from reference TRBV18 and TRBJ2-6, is NAGVMQNPRHLVRRRGQEARLRCSPMKGHSHVYWYRQLPEEGLKFMVYLQKENIIDESGMPKERFSAEFPKEGPSILRIQQVVRGDSAAYFCASSPRGRVNSGANVLTFGAGSRLTVL.